This is a list of T cell receptor beta chains from one sample in a study of T cells and copy number aberrations in small-cell lung cancer. Generated by immunoSEQ multiplex PCR, the TCRdb table keeps only in-frame clones and is missing some. The sample contains some 3,100 clones, 90% of which appear only once. The sample comprised normal tissue next to the tumor. These receptors all come from a man aged 45-60 years with small cell lung cancer. CDR3s include the opening cysteine and the closing phenylalanine or tryptophan. The order of the fields is D gene, V gene, J gene, clone size, CDR3 DNA, CDR3 protein. D genes are given only for firm matches. Rows may omit the clone size; those that give it use once, few, many or a size class.

.,TRBV2,TRBJ2-2,.,TGTGCCAGCAGCGAGACTAGATCTGACACCGGGGAGCTGTTTTTT,CASSETRSDTGELFF
TRBD2,TRBV19,TRBJ2-3,.,TGTGCCAGCACCCTGGGTAGCGGGATCACAGATACGCAGTATTTT,CASTLGSGITDTQYF
TRBD2,TRBV9,TRBJ2-7,.,TGTGCCAGCAGCCCCTCGGGACTAGTTACCGAGCAGTACTTC,CASSPSGLVTEQYF
.,TRBV29-1,TRBJ2-5,.,TGCAGCGCCCGACGGGGTCGGCAAGAGACCCAGTACTTC,CSARRGRQETQYF
.,TRBV4-2,TRBJ1-2,.,TGTGCCAGCAGCACGACGGCTGTAGGAGGCTACACCTTC,CASSTTAVGGYTF
TRBD1,TRBV14,TRBJ2-6,.,TGTGCCAGCAGTCCCTACTACGGGACAGGGCTCTCTGGGGCCAACGTCCTGACTTTC,CASSPYYGTGLSGANVLTF
TRBD1,TRBV6-5,TRBJ2-3,.,TGTGCCAGCAGTCCACAGGGGGGAACACAGTATTTT,CASSPQGGTQYF
TRBD1,TRBV5-1,TRBJ1-2,.,TGCGCCAGCAGCTTCCAGGACAGGGATGGCTACACCTTC,CASSFQDRDGYTF
TRBD2,TRBV9,TRBJ2-1,.,TGTGCCAGCAGCGGGGGGACTAGCGGGAGTGTGAATGAGCAGTTCTTC,CASSGGTSGSVNEQFF
.,TRBV9,TRBJ1-4,few,TGTGCCAGCAGCGTAGAATCGGGCAGGGTTAATGAAAAACTGTTTTTT,CASSVESGRVNEKLFF
TRBD1,TRBV9,TRBJ1-1,.,TGTGCCAGCAGCGTAGGGACAGGCTCCGGGTACACTGAAGCTTTCTTT,CASSVGTGSGYTEAFF
.,TRBV19,TRBJ1-5,.,TGTGCCAGTAGTATTGGAAAGGGGAGCAATCAGCCCCAGCATTTT,CASSIGKGSNQPQHF
TRBD2,TRBV4-1,TRBJ2-3,.,TGCGCCAGCAGCCAGACCGGGACTAGCGGCGCGGGTACGCAGTATTTT,CASSQTGTSGAGTQYF